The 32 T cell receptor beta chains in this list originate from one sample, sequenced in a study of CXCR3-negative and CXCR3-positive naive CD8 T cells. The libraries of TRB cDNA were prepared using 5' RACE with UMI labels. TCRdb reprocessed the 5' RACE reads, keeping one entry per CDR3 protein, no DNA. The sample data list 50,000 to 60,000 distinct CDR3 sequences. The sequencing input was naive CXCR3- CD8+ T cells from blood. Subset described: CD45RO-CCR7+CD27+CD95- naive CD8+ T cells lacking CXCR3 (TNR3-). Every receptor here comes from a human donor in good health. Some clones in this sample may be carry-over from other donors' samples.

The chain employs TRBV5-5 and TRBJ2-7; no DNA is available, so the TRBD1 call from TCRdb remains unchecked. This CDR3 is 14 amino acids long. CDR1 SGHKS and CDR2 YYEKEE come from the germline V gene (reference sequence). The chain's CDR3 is CASKPRGDPYEQYF.

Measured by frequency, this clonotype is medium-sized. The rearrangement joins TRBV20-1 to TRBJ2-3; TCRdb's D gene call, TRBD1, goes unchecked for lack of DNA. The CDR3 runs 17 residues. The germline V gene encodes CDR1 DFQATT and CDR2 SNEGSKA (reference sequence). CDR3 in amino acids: CSARPYRDRQYGATQYF.

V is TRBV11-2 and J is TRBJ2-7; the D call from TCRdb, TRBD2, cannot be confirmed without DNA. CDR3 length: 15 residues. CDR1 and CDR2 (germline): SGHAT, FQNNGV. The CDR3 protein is CASSFRGREGDEQYF.

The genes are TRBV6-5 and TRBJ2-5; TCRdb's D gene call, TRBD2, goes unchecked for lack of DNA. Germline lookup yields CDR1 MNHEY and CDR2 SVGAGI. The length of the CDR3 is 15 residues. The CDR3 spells CATGTSGGAGETQYF.

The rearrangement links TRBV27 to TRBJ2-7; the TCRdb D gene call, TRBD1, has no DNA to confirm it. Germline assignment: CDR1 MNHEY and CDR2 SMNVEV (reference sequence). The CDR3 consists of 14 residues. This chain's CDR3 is CASSLQGALYEQYF.

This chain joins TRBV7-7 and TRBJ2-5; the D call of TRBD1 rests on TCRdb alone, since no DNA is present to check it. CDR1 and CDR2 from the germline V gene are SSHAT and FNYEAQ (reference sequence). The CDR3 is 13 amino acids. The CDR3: CASSSRGQETQYF. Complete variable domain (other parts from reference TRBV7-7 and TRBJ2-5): GAGVSQSPRYKVTKRGQDVTLRCDPISSHATLYWYQQALGQGPEFLTYFNYEAQPDKSGLPSDRFSAERPEGSISTLTIQRTEQRDSAMYRCASSSRGQETQYFGPGTRLLVL.

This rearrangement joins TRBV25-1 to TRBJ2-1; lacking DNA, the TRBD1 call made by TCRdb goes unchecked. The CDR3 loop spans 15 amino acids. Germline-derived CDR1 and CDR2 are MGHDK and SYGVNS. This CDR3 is CASRSWTGAFIEQFF. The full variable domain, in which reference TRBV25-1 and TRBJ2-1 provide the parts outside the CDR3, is EADIYQTPRYLVIGTGKKITLECSQTMGHDKMYWYQQDPGMELHLIHYSYGVNSTEKGDLSSESTVSRIRTEHFPLTLESARPSHTSQYLCASRSWTGAFIEQFFGPGTRLTVL.

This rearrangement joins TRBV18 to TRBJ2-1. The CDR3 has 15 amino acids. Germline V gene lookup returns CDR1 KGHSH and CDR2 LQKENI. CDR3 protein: CASSPPTQLFNEQFF.

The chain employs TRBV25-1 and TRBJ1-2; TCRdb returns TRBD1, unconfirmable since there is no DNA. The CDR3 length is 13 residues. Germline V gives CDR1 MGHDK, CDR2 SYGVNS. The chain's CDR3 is CASSPSRANGYTF.

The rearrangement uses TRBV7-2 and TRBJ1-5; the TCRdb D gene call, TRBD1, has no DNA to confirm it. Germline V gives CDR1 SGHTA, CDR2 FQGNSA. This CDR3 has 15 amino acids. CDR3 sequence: CASSPMGGARQPQHF.

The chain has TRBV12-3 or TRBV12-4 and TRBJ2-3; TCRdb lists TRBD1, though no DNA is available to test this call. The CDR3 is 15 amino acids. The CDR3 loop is CASSLKGASTDTQYF.

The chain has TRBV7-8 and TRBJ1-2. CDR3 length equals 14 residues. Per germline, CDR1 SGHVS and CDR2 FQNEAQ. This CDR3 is CASSLFGSGSGYTF.

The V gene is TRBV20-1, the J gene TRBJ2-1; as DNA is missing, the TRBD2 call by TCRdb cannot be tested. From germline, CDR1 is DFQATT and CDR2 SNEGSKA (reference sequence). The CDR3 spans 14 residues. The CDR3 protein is CSATPGLKYNEQFF.

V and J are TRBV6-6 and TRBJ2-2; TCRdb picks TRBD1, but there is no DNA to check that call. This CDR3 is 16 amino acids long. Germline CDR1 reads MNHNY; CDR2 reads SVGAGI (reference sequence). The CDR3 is CASGPPLGRETGELFF.

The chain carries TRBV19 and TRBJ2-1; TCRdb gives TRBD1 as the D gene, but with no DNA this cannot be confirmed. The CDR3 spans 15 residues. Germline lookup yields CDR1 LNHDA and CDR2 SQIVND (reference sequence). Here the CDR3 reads CASSRDRDFYNEQFF.

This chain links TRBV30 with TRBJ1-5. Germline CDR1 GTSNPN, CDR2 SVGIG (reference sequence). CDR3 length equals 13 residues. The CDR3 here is CAWSPGYNQPQHF.

Here the CDR3 reads CASSLSPSWADTQYF. The V call is TRBV11-1, the J call TRBJ2-3. CDR1 is SGHAT, CDR2 FQDESV, per germline (reference sequence). This CDR3 contains 15 residues.

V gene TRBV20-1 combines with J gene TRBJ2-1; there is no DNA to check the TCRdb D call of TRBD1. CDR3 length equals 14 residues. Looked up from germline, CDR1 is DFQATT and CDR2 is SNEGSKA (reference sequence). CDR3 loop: CSARGQGSYNEQFF.

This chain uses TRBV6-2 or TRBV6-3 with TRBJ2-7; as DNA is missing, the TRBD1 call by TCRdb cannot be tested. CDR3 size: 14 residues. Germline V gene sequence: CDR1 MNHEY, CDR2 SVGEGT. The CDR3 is CASSLWDSSYEQYF.

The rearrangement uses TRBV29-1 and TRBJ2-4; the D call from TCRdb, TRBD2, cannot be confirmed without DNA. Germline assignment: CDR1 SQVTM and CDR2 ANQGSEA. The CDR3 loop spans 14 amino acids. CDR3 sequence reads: CSVESSDSRNIQYF. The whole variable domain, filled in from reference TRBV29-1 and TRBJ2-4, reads SAVISQKPSRDICQRGTSLTIQCQVDSQVTMMFWYRQQPGQSLTLIATANQGSEATYESGFVIDKFPISRPNLTFSTLTVSNMSPEDSSIYLCSVESSDSRNIQYFGAGTRLSVL.

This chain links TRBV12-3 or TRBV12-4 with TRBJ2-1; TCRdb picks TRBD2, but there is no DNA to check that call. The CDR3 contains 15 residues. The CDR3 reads CASSLALAGGREQFF.

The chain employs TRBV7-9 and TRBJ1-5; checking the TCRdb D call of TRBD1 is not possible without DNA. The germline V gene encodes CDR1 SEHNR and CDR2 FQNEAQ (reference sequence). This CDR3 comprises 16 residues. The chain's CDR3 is CASHGQGRMGDQPQHF.

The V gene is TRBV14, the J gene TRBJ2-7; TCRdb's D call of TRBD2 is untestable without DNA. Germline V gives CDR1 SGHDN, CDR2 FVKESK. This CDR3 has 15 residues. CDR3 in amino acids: CASSPRLAFSYEQYF.

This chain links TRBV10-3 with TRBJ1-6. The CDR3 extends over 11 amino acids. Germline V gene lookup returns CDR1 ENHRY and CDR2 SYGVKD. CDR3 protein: CATGGVSPLHF.

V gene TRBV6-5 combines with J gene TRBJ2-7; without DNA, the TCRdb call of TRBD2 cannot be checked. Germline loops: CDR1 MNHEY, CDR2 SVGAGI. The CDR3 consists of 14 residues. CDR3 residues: CASSPSGGPLEQYF.

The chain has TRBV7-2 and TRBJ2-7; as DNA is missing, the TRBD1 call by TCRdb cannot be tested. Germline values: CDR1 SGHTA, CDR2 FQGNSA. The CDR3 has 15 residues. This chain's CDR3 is CASSPEGGPTYEQYF.

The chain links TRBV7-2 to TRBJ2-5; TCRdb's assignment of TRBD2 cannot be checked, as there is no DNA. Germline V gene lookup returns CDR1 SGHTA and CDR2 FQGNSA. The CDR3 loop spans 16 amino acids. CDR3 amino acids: CASSLALGSGQETQYF.

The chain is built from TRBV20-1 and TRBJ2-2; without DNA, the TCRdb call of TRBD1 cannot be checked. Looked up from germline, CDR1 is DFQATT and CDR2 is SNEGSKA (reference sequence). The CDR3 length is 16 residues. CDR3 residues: CSASKSSAGVTGELFF.

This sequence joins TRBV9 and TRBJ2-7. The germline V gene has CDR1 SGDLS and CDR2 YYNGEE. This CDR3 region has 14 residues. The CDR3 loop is CASSVGDATYEQYF.

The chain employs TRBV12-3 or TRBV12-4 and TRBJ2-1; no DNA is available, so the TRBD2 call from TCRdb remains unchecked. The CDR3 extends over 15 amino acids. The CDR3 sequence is CASSRPGGPNNEQFF.

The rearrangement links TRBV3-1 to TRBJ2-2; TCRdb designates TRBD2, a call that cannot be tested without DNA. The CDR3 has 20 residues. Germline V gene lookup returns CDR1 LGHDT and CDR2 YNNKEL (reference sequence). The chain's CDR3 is CASSQPTNRLAGVYTGELFF.

Here the CDR3 reads CASSGNSYEQYF. The V gene is TRBV7-3, the J gene TRBJ2-7. Germline CDR1 SGHTA, CDR2 FQGTGA. This CDR3 region has 12 residues. Supplemented by reference TRBV7-3 and TRBJ2-7, the full variable domain reads GAGVSQTPSNKVTEKGKYVELRCDPISGHTALYWYRQSLGQGPEFLIYFQGTGAADDSGLPNDRFFAVRPEGSVSTLKIQRTERGDSAVYLCASSGNSYEQYFGPGTRLTVT.